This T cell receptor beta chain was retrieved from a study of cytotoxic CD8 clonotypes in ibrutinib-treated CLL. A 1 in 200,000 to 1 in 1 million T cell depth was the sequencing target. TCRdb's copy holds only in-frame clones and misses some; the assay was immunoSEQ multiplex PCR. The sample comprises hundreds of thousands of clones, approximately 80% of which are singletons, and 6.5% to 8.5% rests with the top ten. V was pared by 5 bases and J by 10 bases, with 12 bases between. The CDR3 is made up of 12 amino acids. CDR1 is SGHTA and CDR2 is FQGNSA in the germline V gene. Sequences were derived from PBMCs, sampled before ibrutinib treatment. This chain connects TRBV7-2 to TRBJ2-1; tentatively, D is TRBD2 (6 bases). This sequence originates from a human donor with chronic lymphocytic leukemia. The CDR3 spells CASSPRGREQFF. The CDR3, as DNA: TGTGCCAGCAGCCCGCGGGGAAGGGAGCAGTTCTTC.